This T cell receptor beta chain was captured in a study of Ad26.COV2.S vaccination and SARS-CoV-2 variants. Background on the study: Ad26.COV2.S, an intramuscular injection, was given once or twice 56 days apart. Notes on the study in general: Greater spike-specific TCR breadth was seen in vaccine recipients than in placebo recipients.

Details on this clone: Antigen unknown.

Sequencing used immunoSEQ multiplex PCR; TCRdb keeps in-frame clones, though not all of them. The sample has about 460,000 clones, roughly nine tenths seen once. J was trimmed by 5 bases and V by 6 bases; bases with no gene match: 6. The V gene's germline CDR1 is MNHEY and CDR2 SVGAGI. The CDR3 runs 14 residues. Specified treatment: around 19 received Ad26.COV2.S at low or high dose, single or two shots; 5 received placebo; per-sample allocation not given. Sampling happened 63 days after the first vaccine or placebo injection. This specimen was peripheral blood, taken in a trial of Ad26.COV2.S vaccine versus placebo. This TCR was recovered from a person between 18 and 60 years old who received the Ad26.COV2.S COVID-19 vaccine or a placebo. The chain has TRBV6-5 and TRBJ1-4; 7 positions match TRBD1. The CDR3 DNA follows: TGTGCCAGCAGGAAGGGACAGAGAAATGAAAAACTGTTTTTT. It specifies CASRKGQRNEKLFF.